Below, 5 T cell receptor beta chains from the same sample are listed, as sequenced in a study of T cells in Graves' hyperthyroidism and ophthalmopathy (dated by TCRdb to the late 2010s). Receptor libraries were prepared by multiplex PCR. Sequencing was performed on an Illumina HiSeq 2000. The TCR beta CDR3 regions were amplified from the RNA transcripts. The first round of RT-PCR for the TCR CDR3 was performed with the HTBI primer set and the Qiagen OneStep RT-PCR kit. The public sequencing data were trimmed at Q25 with fastp and processed into clonotypes with MiXCR by TCRdb, which kept only in-frame beta chains. CDR3 protein duplicates are merged, each entry listing the most common genes and DNA. This sample comprises 45,000 to 60,000 distinct CDR3 sequences, around 50% of them detected only once. Under 15% of the sample rests with the top ten. The sample taken for sequencing was blood. Source of these receptors: a woman aged 25-40 years with Graves' ophthalmopathy.

The chain employs TRBV20-1 and TRBJ2-5; 11 bases match TRBD2. The CDR3 consists of 15 residues. Germline CDR1 is DFQATT and CDR2 is SNEGSKA (reference sequence). Trimming took 6 bases from V and 1 from J; bases not matched to a gene: 7. Written as DNA, the CDR3 is TGCAGTGCAACCGGGACTAGCGGAATCCAAGAGACCCAGTACTTC. Translating it yields CSATGTSGIQETQYF.

The rearrangement uses TRBV9 and TRBJ2-3; 12 positions agree with TRBD2. Trimming at V came to 3 bases and at J to 0 bases, leaving 14 bases not matched to a gene. The germline CDR1 and CDR2 sequences are SGDLS and YYNGEE. This CDR3 contains 20 residues. The CDR3 bases are TGTGCCAGCAGCGGGGTGGCTAGCGGGAGGGCGTATACTAGCACAGATACGCAGTATTTT. Amino acid sequence: CASSGVASGRAYTSTDTQYF.

This clonotype was counted a few times. The rearrangement uses TRBV9 and TRBJ1-5; 7 bases match TRBD1. J was trimmed by 4 bases and V by 0 bases; bases with no gene match: 4. This CDR3 has 15 amino acids. Germline-derived CDR1 and CDR2 are SGDLS and YYNGEE. CDR3: CASSVAGTENQPQHF. CDR3 DNA sequence: TGTGCCAGCAGCGTAGCCGGGACAGAGAATCAGCCCCAGCATTTT.

The J gene is TRBJ2-3, the V gene TRBV10-2, with 10 bases lining up with TRBD2. The junction had 10 bases not matched to a gene; V was cut back by 8 bases and J by 2 bases. Germline lookup yields CDR1 WSHSY and CDR2 SAAADI. The CDR3 is made up of 16 amino acids. CDR3 bases: TGCGCCAGCCAAGATCGGACTAGCGGAGCCACAGATACGCAGTATTTT. Its protein is CASQDRTSGATDTQYF.

There are many counts of this clonotype. At one of its ends the junction is not consistent with the germline gene, which may arise from a read error. The genes are TRBV24-1 and TRBJ2-1; TRBD2 matches at 9 bases. The germline gives CDR1 KGHDR, CDR2 SFDVKD. The CDR3 is made up of 16 amino acids. The DNA of the CDR3 is TGTGTCACCAGTGATTCTATAGCGGGAGTTGACAATGAGCAGTTCTTC. Protein product: CVTSDSIAGVDNEQFF.